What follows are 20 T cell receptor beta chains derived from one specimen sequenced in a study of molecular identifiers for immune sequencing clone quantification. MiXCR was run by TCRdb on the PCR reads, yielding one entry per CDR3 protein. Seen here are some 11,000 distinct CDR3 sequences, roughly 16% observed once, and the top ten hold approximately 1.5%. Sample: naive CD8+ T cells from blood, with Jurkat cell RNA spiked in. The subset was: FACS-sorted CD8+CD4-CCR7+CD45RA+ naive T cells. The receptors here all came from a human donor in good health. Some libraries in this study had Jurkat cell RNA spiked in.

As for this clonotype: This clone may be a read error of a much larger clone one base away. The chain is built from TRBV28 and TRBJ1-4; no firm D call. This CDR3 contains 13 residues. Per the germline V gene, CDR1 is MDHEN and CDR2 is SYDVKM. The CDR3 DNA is TGTGCCAGCAGTTTCCGGGTTAATGAAAGACTGTTTTTT. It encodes CASSFRVNERLFF.

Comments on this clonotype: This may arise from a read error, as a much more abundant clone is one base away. The DNA of the CDR3 is TGTGCCAGCAGTTACCCCACTGGGCAGGCTCGGGATGAGCAGCTCTTC. This codes for CASSYPTGQARDEQLF. The chain couples TRBV6-2 or TRBV6-3 to TRBJ2-1, with a tentative D call TRBD2 (5 bases). The germline gives CDR1 MNHEY, CDR2 SVGEGT. The length of the CDR3 is 16 residues.

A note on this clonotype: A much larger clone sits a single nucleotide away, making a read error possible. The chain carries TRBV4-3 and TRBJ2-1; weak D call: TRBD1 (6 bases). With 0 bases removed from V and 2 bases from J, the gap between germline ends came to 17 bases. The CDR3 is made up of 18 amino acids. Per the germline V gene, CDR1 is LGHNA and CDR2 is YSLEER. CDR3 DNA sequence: TGCGCCAGCAGCCAAGACGCCCCTGGACAGTCCCCCTACAATGAGCAGTTCTTC. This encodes CASSQDAPGQSPYNEQFF.

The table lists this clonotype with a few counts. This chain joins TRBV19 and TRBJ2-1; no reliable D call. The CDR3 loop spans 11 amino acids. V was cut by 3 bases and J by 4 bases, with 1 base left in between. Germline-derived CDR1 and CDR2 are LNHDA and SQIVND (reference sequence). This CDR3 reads CASSIYNEQFF. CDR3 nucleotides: TGTGCCAGTAGTATTTACAATGAGCAGTTCTTC.

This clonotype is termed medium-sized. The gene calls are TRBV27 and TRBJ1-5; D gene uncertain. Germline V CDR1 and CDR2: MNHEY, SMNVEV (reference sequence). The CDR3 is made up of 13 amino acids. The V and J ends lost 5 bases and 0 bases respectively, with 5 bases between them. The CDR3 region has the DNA TGTGCCAGCAGTCCGTATAGCAATCAGCCCCAGCATTTT. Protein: CASSPYSNQPQHF.

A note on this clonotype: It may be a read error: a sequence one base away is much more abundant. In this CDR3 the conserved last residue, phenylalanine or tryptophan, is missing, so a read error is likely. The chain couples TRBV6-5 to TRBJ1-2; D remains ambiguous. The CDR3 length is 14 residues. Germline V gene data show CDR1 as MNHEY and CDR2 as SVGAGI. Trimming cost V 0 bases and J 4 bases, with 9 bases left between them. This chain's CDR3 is CASSYSNSGYGYTL. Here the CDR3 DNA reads TGTGCCAGCAGTTACTCGAACAGCGGCTATGGCTACACCCTC.

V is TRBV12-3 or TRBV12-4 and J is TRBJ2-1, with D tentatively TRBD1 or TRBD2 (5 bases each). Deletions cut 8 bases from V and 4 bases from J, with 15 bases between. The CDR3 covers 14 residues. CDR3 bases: TGTGCCAGCGGGGGAGAGGGTGCGTACAATGAGCAGTTCTTC. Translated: CASGGEGAYNEQFF.

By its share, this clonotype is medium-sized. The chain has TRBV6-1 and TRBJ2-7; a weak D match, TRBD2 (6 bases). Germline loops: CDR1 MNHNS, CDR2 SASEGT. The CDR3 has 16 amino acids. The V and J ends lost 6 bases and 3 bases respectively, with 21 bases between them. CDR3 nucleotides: TGTGCCAGCAGCCCGGAAAGGCTAGCGAAATACTACGAGCAGTACTTC. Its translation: CASSPERLAKYYEQYF.

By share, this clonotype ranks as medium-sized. This CDR3 is CASSLGGGDQPQHF. The CDR3 nucleotides are TGTGCCAGCAGCTTAGGCGGAGGGGATCAGCCCCAGCATTTT. V and J are TRBV7-9 and TRBJ1-5, with TRBD1 as a possible D gene (5 bases). The V and J ends lost 1 base and 5 bases respectively, with 9 bases between them. The CDR3 has 14 amino acids. CDR1 is SEHNR, CDR2 FQNEAQ, per germline (reference sequence).

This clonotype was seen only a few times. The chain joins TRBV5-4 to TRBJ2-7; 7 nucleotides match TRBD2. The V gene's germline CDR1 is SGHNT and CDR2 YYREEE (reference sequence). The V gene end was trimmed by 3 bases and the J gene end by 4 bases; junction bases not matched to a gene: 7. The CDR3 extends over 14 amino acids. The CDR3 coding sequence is TGTGCCAGCAGCTCGGGACGGCGGGGGTACGAGCAGTACTTC. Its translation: CASSSGRRGYEQYF.

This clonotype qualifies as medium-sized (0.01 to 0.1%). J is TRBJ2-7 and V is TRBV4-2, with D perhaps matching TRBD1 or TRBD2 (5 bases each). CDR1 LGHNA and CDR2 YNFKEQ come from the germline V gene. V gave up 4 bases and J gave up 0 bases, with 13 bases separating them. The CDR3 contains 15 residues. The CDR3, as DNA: TGTGCCAGCAGCCCCCGGGGCTCGAGCTCCTACGAGCAGTACTTC. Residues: CASSPRGSSSYEQYF.

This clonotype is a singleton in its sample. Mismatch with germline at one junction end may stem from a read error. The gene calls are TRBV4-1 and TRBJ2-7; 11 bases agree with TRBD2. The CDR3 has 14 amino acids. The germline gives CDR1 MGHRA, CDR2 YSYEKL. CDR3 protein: CASSKLAGAYEQHF. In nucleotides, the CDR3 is TGCGCCAGCAGCAAACTAGCGGGAGCCTACGAGCAGCACTTC.

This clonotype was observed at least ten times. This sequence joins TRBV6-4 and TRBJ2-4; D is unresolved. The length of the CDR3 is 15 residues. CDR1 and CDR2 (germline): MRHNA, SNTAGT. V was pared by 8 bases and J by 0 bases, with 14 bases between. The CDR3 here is CASPKKWLAKNIQYF. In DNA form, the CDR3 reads TGTGCCAGCCCGAAAAAATGGCTAGCCAAAAACATTCAGTACTTC.

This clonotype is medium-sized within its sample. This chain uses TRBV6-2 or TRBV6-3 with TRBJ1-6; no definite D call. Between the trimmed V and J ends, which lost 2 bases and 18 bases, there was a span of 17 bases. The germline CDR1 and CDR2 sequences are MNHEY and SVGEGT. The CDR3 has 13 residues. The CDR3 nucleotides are TGTGCCAGCAGTTACGGAAGAGACCTGATCTGCCACTTT. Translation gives CASSYGRDLICHF.

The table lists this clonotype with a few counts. CDR3: CASSPGQGLNTEAFF. Written as DNA, the CDR3 is TGTGCCAGCAGCCCGGGACAGGGGTTGAACACTGAAGCTTTCTTT. The gene calls are TRBV6-5 and TRBJ1-1, with 10 nucleotides matching TRBD1. In germline, CDR1 is MNHEY, CDR2 SVGAGI. After removal of 6 bases from V and 0 bases from J, the junction contained 4 bases not matched to a gene. The CDR3 totals 15 residues.

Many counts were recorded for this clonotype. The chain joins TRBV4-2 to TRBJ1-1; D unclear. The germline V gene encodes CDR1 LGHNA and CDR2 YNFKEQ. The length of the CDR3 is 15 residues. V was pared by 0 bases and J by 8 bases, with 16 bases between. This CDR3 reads CASSQEMPLKWEAFF. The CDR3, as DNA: TGTGCCAGCAGCCAAGAGATGCCCCTCAAGTGGGAAGCTTTCTTT.

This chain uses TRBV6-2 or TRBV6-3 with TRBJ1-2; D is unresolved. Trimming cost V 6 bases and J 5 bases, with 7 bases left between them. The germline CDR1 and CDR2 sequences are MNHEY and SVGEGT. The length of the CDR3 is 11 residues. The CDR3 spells CASRLGYGYTF. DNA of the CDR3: TGTGCCAGCAGGCTCGGGTATGGCTACACCTTC.

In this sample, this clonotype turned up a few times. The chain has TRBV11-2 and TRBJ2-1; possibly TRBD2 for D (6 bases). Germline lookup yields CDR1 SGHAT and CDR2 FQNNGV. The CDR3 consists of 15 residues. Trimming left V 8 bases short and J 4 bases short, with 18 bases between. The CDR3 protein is CASLPPEGIYNEQFF. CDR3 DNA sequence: TGTGCCAGCTTACCCCCGGAGGGTATTTACAATGAGCAGTTCTTC. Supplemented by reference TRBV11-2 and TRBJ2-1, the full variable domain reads EAGVAQSPRYKIIEKRQSVAFWCNPISGHATLYWYQQILGQGPKLLIQFQNNGVVDDSQLPKDRFSAERLKGVDSTLKIQPAKLEDSAVYLCASLPPEGIYNEQFFGPGTRLTVL.

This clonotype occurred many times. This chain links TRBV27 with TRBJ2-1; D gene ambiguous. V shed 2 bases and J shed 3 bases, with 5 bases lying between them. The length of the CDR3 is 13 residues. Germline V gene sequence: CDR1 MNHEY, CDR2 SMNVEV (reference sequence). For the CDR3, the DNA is TGTGCCAGCAGTTTACTAGACTACAATGAGCAGTTCTTC. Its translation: CASSLLDYNEQFF.

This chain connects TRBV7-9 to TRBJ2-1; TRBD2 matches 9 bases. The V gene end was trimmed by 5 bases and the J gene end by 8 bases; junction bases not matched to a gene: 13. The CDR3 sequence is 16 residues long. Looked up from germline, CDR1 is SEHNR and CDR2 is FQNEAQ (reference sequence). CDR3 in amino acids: CASSPHAGGLWYEQFF. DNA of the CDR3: TGTGCCAGCAGCCCCCATGCGGGAGGGTTATGGTATGAGCAGTTCTTC.